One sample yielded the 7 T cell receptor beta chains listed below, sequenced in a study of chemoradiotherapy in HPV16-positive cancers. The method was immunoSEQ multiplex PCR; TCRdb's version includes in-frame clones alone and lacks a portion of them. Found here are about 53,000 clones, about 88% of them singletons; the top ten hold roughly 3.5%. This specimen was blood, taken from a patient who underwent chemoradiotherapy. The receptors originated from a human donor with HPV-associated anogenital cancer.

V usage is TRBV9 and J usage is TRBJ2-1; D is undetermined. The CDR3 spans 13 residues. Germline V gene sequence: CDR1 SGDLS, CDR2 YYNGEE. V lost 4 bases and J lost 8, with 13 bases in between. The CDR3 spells CASSPQTRDEQFF. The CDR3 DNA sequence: TGTGCCAGCAGCCCACAGACCCGAGATGAGCAGTTCTTC.

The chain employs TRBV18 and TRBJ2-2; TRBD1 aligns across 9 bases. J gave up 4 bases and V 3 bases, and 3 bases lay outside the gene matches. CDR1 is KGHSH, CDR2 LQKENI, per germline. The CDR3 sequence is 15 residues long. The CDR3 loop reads CASSPGQGSTGELFF. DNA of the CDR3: TGTGCCAGCTCACCGGGACAGGGCAGCACCGGGGAGCTGTTTTTT.

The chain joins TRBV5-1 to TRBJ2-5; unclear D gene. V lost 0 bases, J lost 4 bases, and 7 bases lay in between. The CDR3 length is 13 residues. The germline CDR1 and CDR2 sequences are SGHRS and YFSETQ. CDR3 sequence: CASSLVSRETQYF. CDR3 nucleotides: TGCGCCAGCAGCTTGGTTAGCCGAGAGACCCAGTACTTC.

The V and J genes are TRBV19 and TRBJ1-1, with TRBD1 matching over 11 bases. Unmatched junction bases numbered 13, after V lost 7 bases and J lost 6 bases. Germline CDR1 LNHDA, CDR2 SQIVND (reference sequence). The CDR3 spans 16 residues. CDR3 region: CASIPRRGTGGAEAFF. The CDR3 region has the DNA TGTGCCAGTATCCCTCGCCGGGGGACAGGGGGTGCTGAAGCTTTCTTT. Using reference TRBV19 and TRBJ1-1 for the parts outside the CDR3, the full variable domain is DGGITQSPKYLFRKEGQNVTLSCEQNLNHDAMYWYRQDPGQGLRLIYYSQIVNDFQKGDIAEGYSVSREKKESFPLTVTSAQKNPTAFYLCASIPRRGTGGAEAFFGQGTRLTVV.

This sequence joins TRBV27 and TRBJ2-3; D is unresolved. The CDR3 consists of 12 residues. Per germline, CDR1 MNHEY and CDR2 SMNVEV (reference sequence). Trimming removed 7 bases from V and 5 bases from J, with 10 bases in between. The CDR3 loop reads CASTPRRDTQYF. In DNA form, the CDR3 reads TGTGCCAGCACCCCCCGGAGAGATACGCAGTATTTT.

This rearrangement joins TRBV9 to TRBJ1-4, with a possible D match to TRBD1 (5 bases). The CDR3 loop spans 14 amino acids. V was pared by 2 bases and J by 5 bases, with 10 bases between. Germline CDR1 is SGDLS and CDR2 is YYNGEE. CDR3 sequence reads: CASSVSQGNEKLFF. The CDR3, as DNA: TGTGCCAGCAGCGTCTCCCAGGGCAATGAAAAACTGTTTTTT. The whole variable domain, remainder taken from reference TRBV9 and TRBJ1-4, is DSGVTQTPKHLITATGQRVTLRCSPRSGDLSVYWYQQSLDQGLQFLIQYYNGEERAKGNILERFSAQQFPDLHSELNLSSLELGDSALYFCASSVSQGNEKLFFGSGTQLSVL.

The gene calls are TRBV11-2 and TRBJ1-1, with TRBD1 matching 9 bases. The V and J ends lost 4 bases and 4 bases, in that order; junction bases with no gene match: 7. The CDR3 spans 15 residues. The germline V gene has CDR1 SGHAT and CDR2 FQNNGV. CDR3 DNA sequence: TGTGCCAGCAGCTCGGGACAGGGTGTTGGCACTGAAGCTTTCTTT. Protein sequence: CASSSGQGVGTEAFF. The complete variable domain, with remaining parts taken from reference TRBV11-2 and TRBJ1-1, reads EAGVAQSPRYKIIEKRQSVAFWCNPISGHATLYWYQQILGQGPKLLIQFQNNGVVDDSQLPKDRFSAERLKGVDSTLKIQPAKLEDSAVYLCASSSGQGVGTEAFFGQGTRLTVV.